The clone carrying this T cell receptor beta chain was found a few times. This entry comes from a study of T-cell memory formation after mild COVID-19. TCRdb called the 5' RACE reads again in MiXCR, with one record for every CDR3 protein. The sample includes under 700,000 distinct CDR3 sequences, roughly 22% of them seen just once. Trimming took 3 bases from V and 6 from J, leaving 15 bases between them. The CDR3 contains 15 residues. The source material was PBMCs or a T cell subset sorted from them (not recorded which). This rearrangement joins TRBV12-3 or TRBV12-4 to TRBJ2-1; D is perhaps TRBD2 (7 bases). The source of this sequence is an adult woman who had mild COVID-19 (a few samples of this study predate the infection). Cell type and time point are not known. The CDR3 DNA follows: TGTGCCAGCAGTTTCGGCGGGGGCTACCGCAATGAGCAGTTCTTC. Translated, it gives CASSFGGGYRNEQFF.